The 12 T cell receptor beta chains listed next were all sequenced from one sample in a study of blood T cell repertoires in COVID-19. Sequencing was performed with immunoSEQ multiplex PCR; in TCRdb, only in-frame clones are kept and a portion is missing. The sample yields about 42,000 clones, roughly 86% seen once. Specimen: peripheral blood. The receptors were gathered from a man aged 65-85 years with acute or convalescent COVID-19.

CDR3 nucleotide sequence: TGTGCCAGCAGTTCGGGACTAGCTGAACACGAGCAGTACTTC. It translates to CASSSGLAEHEQYF. This sequence joins TRBV6-5 and TRBJ2-7; 9 positions agree with TRBD2. The germline V gene has CDR1 MNHEY and CDR2 SVGAGI. The CDR3 covers 14 residues. V gave up 4 bases and J gave up 5 bases; unmatched junction bases: 6.

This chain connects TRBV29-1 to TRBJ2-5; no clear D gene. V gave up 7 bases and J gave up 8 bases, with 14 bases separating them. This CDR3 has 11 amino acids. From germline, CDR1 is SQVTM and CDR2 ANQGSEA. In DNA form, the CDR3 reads TGCAGCGCCCTTTCGGAGAGAACCCAGTACTTC. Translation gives CSALSERTQYF.

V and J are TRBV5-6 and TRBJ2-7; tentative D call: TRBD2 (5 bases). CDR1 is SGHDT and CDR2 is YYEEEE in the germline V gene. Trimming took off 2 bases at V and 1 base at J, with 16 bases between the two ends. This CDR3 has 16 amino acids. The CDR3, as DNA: TGTGCCAGCAGCTTAGTCCTACCGGGCGGGTCCTACGAGCAGTACTTC. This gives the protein CASSLVLPGGSYEQYF.

CDR3 amino acids: CASSNHRAPGANVLTF. The CDR3, as DNA: TGTGCCAGCAGCAATCACAGGGCACCAGGGGCCAACGTCCTGACTTTC. The chain links TRBV7-9 to TRBJ2-6; D may be TRBD1 (6 bases). The CDR3 has 16 residues. Germline CDR1 SEHNR, CDR2 FQNEAQ (reference sequence). The V gene lost 5 bases and the J gene lost 4 bases, with 15 bases spanning the gap.

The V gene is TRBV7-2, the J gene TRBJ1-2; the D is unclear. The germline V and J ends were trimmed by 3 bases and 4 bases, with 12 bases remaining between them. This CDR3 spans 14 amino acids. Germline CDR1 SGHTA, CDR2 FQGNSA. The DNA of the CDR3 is TGTGCCAGCAGCTTCCAAGGGAGTGGCTATGGCTACACCTTC. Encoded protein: CASSFQGSGYGYTF. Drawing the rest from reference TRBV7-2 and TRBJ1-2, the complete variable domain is GAGVSQSPSNKVTEKGKDVELRCDPISGHTALYWYRQSLGQGLEFLIYFQGNSAPDKSGLPSDRFSAERTGGSVSTLTIQRTQQEDSAVYLCASSFQGSGYGYTFGSGTRLTVV.

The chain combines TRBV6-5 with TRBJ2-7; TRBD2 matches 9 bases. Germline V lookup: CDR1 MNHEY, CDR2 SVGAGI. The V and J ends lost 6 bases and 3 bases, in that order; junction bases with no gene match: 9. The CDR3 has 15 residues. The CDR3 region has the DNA TGTGCCAGCAGACCCATGTGGCGGGAGGGCTACGAGCAGTACTTC. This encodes CASRPMWREGYEQYF.

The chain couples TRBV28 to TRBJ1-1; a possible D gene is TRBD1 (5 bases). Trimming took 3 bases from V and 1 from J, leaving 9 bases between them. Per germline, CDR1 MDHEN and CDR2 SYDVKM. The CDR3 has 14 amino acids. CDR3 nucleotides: TGTGCCAGCAGTTTCCCAGACAGGAACACTGAAGCTTTCTTT. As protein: CASSFPDRNTEAFF. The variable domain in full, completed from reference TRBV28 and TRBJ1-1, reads DVKVTQSSRYLVKRTGEKVFLECVQDMDHENMFWYRQDPGLGLRLIYFSYDVKMKEKGDIPEGYSVSREKKERFSLILESASTNQTSMYLCASSFPDRNTEAFFGQGTRLTVV.

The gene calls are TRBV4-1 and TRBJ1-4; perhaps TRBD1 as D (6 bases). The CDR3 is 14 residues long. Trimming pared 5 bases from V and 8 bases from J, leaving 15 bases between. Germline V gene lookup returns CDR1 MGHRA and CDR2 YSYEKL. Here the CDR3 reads CASSSGGAGEKLFF. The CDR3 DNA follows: TGCGCCAGCAGCTCCGGGGGGGCCGGCGAAAAACTGTTTTTT.

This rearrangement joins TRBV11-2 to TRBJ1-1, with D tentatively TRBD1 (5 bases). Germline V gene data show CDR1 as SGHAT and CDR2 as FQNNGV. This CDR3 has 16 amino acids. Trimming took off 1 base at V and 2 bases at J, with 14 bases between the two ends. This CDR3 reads CASSLVTPGGNTEAFF. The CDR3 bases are TGTGCCAGCAGCTTAGTGACGCCGGGGGGAAACACTGAAGCTTTCTTT.

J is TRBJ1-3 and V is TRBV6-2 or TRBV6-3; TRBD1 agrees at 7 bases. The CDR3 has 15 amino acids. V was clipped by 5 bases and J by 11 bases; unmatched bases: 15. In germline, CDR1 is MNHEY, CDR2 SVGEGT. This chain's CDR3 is CASSPNFDRERSIYF. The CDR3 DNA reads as TGTGCCAGCAGTCCCAACTTCGACAGGGAACGATCCATATATTTT.

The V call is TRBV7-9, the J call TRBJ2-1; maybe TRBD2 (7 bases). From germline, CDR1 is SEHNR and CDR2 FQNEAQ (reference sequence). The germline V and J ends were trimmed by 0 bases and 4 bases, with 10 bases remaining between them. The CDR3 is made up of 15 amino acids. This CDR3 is CASSLAGGQYNEQFF. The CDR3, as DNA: TGTGCCAGCAGCTTAGCGGGGGGGCAATACAATGAGCAGTTCTTC.

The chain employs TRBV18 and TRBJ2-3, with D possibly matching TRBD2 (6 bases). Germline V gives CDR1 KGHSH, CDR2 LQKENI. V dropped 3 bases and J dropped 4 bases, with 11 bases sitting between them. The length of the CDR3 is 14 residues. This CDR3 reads CASSPIGGADTQYF. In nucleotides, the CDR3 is TGTGCCAGCTCACCCATAGGAGGGGCAGATACGCAGTATTTT.